This TCR beta chain was identified during a study of blood T cell repertoires in COVID-19 (dated by TCRdb to the early 2020s). Notes on the research overall: The collaborator samples originated in the United States, Italy and Spain and spanned the acute and convalescent phases of COVID-19. The prospective study material was composed of cDNA or gDNA derived from T cells, B-cell-depleted T cells, or PBMCs. The dataset comprised deeply sampled blood TCRbeta repertoires from subjects exposed to, actively infected with, or recovered from COVID-19. The repertoires were released in a freely available public database meant as a resource for research on the immune response to SARS-CoV-2. The samples were drawn from two sources: the first 160 participants of the ongoing ImmuneRACE study, and 1,000 to 1,500 subjects contributed by 6 global collaborators. A de-identified subject ID, COVID-19 status, age in years and sex were almost always included in the sample metadata. Where available, HLA class I and class II types were obtained from metadata supplied by the sample provider rather than from assay-based typing.

On this clone itself: Its antigen target is currently unknown. No base-level quality is on record; no much larger clone is a single base apart.

TCRbeta CDR3 regions were amplified from genomic DNA by means of the immunoSEQ Assay, a bias-controlled multiplex PCR. The study's processing was this. The number of nucleated cells in each sample was estimated from the amplification of reference gene primers within the assay. To quantify the absolute abundance of each unique TCRbeta CDR3 rearrangement, sequence reads were collapsed and filtered. Productive Simpson clonality was computed per sample as the square root of Simpson's diversity index over productive rearrangements. Sourced from immuneACCESS, this table was stored by TCRdb with only in-frame sequences that have V and J called. A share of the clones is absent; for the studies checked, an unresolved V gene accounts for under half, and the remainder has no known explanation. D and trimming were read from the DNA, whereas the V and J calls and clone size are those reported in that table. For this sample the table gives some 45,000 clones, of which about nine tenths were detected only once. The ten most abundant clones make up approximately 15% of the sample.

Collaborating institutions collected whole blood in K2EDTA tubes following their own protocols. Collaborator samples were shipped for TCRbeta analysis as frozen whole blood, isolated PBMCs, or DNA extracted from either sample type. Taken from cysteine to phenylalanine, the CDR3 has 15 residues. Of all the DNA, just the CDR3 is kept, 45 bases in frame from base 1. Trimming leaves V shorter by 10 bases and J shorter by 2 bases, with the junction holding 5 bases beyond the gene matches. Reading the germline V gene (reference sequence) gives CDR1 LNHDA and CDR2 SQIVND. Paper-wide results and their limitations: The quantity of clinical and demographic metadata differed by source and by participant and was supplied without curation.

This chain joins TRBV19 to TRBJ2-3; 14 junctional bases match TRBD2. This sequence was found in a man aged 55 to 69 with active COVID-19. Source material: peripheral blood. The DNA is TGTGCCACAAGGACTAGCGGGGGGCTCACAGATACGCAGTATTTT. Its translation is CATRTSGGLTDTQYF.